The 3 T cell receptor beta chains listed next were all sequenced from one sample in a study of T-cell reconstitution after alpha-beta-depleted transplantation in children. Unique molecular identifiers featured in how the TCRbeta library was prepared. TCRdb re-called the PCR reads with MiXCR, one entry per CDR3 protein. The sample comprises more than 200,000 distinct CDR3 sequences, 20% to 30% of which are singletons, and under 5.5% rests with the top ten. Sequenced here: PBMCs, mostly from graft donor cells, sampled 360 days after TCRalphabeta/CD19-depleted stem cell transplant. The receptors originated from a female patient under 10 years old who had a stem cell transplant for congenital amegakaryocytic thrombocytopenia, so the T cells may come from the graft donor.

This clonotype has only a few counts. The chain uses TRBV6-1 and TRBJ1-5, with unresolved D. Germline V gives CDR1 MNHNS, CDR2 SASEGT. CDR3 size: 15 residues. V lost 6 bases and J 3 bases, leaving 15 bases between the germline ends. CDR3 sequence reads: CASRLTWLLNQPQHF. Here the CDR3 DNA reads TGTGCCAGCAGATTGACCTGGCTCCTCAATCAGCCCCAGCATTTT.

This clonotype was detected a few times. V is TRBV29-1 and J is TRBJ2-3; D uncertain. Germline CDR1 is SQVTM and CDR2 is ANQGSEA. V gave up 5 bases and J gave up 2 bases, with 20 bases separating them. The CDR3 is 16 amino acids. The CDR3 DNA follows: TGCAGCGTTTGGGAAGGGCGAATTGATAACACAGATACGCAGTATTTT. The encoded protein is CSVWEGRIDNTDTQYF.

J is TRBJ2-2 and V is TRBV5-1; 10 bases map to TRBD2. Losses at the gene ends were 5 bases for V and 6 bases for J; bases not matched to a gene: 10. This CDR3 is 16 amino acids long. Germline V gene sequence: CDR1 SGHRS, CDR2 YFSETQ. The CDR3 loop reads CASRVIVGLAPGELFF. DNA for the CDR3: TGCGCCAGCAGGGTGATTGTGGGACTAGCGCCCGGGGAGCTGTTTTTT.